The TCR beta chain under discussion was sequenced for a study of OX40 agonist ivuxolimab in advanced cancers. In the study overall: Ivuxolimab was a fully human IgG2 agonistic monoclonal antibody targeting the costimulatory receptor OX40 (CD134). A male proportion of roughly 85% and a mean age of 60 years, ranging from about 20 to 85, were recorded for the dose-escalation cohort. Intravenous ivuxolimab was administered to patients every 2 weeks at six dose levels: 0.01, 0.1, 0.3, 1.5, 3 and 10 mg/kg. Among the roughly 52 dose-escalation patients, some 20 had hepatocellular carcinoma, roughly 15 melanoma, 9 renal cell carcinoma and 9 head and neck cancer. Peripheral TCRbeta sequencing was intended to test whether TCR sequence diversity was altered and clonal T-cell expansion was caused by ivuxolimab. The monotherapy dose-escalation portion (N ≈ 50 patients) of the phase I ivuxolimab trial is reported in the paper. Patients were allowed to have had prior anti-PD-1, anti-PD-L1 or anti-CTLA-4 therapy, and around 41% of the dose-escalation patients had previously received checkpoint inhibitors. Partial responses occurred in three dose-escalation patients, of whom one had hepatocellular carcinoma and two had cutaneous melanoma. Study-wide conclusions, independent of this receptor: Low levels of normalized T-cell clonal expansion were also shown by some nonresponding patients. In the 0.1-3.0 mg/kg groups, partial responders had among the lowest normalized peripheral clonal expansion, particularly in CD8+ T cells. The antigen specificity of the peripheral T cells that underwent clonal expansion was not determined. At doses of 0.1 to 3.0 mg/kg, clonal expansion of both CD4+ and CD8+ T cells in blood was seen between baseline and week 6. On average, CD8+ T cells showed more expanded clones than CD4+ T cells after ivuxolimab.

Genomic DNA was extracted from sorted cells for sequencing of the TCRbeta CDR3 region. TCRbeta CDR3 regions were sequenced using the immunoSEQ Assay. The immuneACCESS repertoire file appears here via TCRdb, limited to in-frame rearrangements. These files lack a portion of the clones; in checked studies, under half of the deficit traces to unresolved V genes, and the cause of the others is not known. This sample lists 92,000 or so clones; approximately 90% were detected once. The ten largest make up 7.4% of the sample. Patients with a history of autoimmune disease or receiving systemic immunosuppression were excluded from the trial. Peripheral blood for TCR sequencing was drawn from every dose cohort at baseline, at cycle 4 day 1 and at cycle 7 day 1. The samples were drawn from a first-in-human, open-label, multicenter phase I dose-escalation trial of ivuxolimab. Adults with locally advanced or metastatic melanoma, renal cell carcinoma, hepatocellular carcinoma or head and neck squamous cell carcinoma were enrolled in the trial. Before TCR sequencing, CD4+ T cells and CD8+ T cells from peripheral blood were sorted into separate populations.

The CDR3, from cysteine to phenylalanine, totals 19 residues. The CDR3 DNA has 57 bases and is translated from base 1. Based on the germline V gene, the CDR1 and CDR2 sequences are MGHRA and YSYEKL. Germline trimming: 4 bases from V, 3 bases from J; junction bases outside gene matches: 18. The count of this clone is one. Its recognized antigen is unknown. The input lacks base qualities; no much larger clone sits a single base away. This receptor chain uses TRBV4-1 and TRBJ2-5, and TRBD2 aligns with 9 junction nucleotides. The origin of this receptor is an adult with an advanced solid tumor such as melanoma, head and neck, liver or kidney cancer. The starting material was CD4+ or CD8+ T cells sorted from blood, obtained in a trial of the OX40 agonist ivuxolimab. CDR3 sequence: CASSPTGLRKVAGEETQYF. The DNA sequence is given as TGCGCCAGCAGCCCGACGGGGCTTCGAAAGGTAGCGGGAGAAGAGACCCAGTACTTC.